The 21 T cell receptor beta chains below all came from one sample that was sequenced in a study of blood T cell repertoires in COVID-19 (dated by TCRdb to the early 2020s). Library generation was performed with the immunoSEQ multiplex PCR assay. The table was pulled from immuneACCESS by TCRdb, which kept in-frame rearrangements only. Such tables lose some clones; where checked, under half of the loss comes from unresolved V genes, and the rest has no known cause. The sample yields 13,000 to 15,000 clones; less than 90% were counted once. The ten largest account for 2.4% of the sample. Source material: peripheral blood. The receptor set was obtained from an older woman in a cohort sampled during active or convalescent COVID-19.

In DNA form, the CDR3 reads TGTGCCTGGAGTTCACCGGGAGGGTGGAGCACTGAAGCTTTCTTT. This codes for CAWSSPGGWSTEAFF. The chain joins TRBV30 to TRBJ1-1, with D unresolved. This CDR3 contains 15 residues. CDR1 and CDR2 from the germline V gene are GTSNPN and SVGIG (reference sequence). The ends were cut back, 2 bases at V and 4 bases at J, with 17 bases in the middle.

The chain's CDR3 is CASSQVIRGSGANVLTF. CDR3 coding DNA: TGCGCCAGCAGCCAGGTGATCAGGGGGTCTGGGGCCAACGTCCTGACTTTC. J is TRBJ2-6 and V is TRBV4-1, with 7 bases matching TRBD1. The germline gives CDR1 MGHRA, CDR2 YSYEKL. J lost 1 base, V lost 3 bases, and 6 bases had no gene match. This CDR3 has 17 residues.

This clone was detected a few times. This sequence joins TRBV2 and TRBJ1-1, with D possibly being TRBD1 (6 bases). The CDR3 has 15 residues. Germline CDR1 and CDR2: SNHLY and FYNNEI. V was trimmed by 4 bases and J by 4 bases, leaving 16 bases between them. The CDR3 DNA reads TGTGCCAGCAGTGGTCTGGCAGGGGTTGGCACTGAAGCTTTCTTT. This codes for CASSGLAGVGTEAFF. Based on the CDR3 plus reference TRBV2 and TRBJ1-1, the full variable domain is EPEVTQTPSHQVTQMGQEVILRCVPISNHLYFYWYRQILGQKVEFLVSFYNNEISEKSEIFDDQFSVERPDGSNFTLKIRSTKLEDSAMYFCASSGLAGVGTEAFFGQGTRLTVV.

The chain recombines TRBV6-5 with TRBJ1-1; D not certain. Germline lookup yields CDR1 MNHEY and CDR2 SVGAGI. Trimming removed 0 bases at V and 1 base at J, with 9 bases between. This CDR3 is built from 15 residues. The chain's CDR3 is CASSYSAVKNTEAFF. The CDR3 DNA follows: TGTGCCAGCAGTTACTCGGCCGTTAAGAACACTGAAGCTTTCTTT.

V usage is TRBV3-1 (or the pseudogene TRBV3-2) and J usage is TRBJ2-1; the match to TRBD2 covers 7 bases. Germline lookup yields CDR1 LGHDT and CDR2 YNNKEL (reference sequence). V lost 8 bases to trimming and J lost 0 bases; unmatched junction nucleotides: 7. CDR3 length: 15 amino acids. The CDR3 DNA follows: TGTGCCAGCCGCGCGCGGGGGAGCTCCTACAATGAGCAGTTCTTC. This translates into CASRARGSSYNEQFF.

This clone has more than one count but fewer than ten. CDR3 nucleotides: TGTGCCAGCAGCTCTAGACCGGCCCTGAACACTGAAGCTTTCTTT. Its translation: CASSSRPALNTEAFF. This chain connects TRBV7-2 to TRBJ1-1; D remains ambiguous. Trimming removed 4 bases at V and 0 bases at J, with 12 bases between. CDR3 length equals 15 residues. The V gene's germline CDR1 is SGHTA and CDR2 FQGNSA.

In regard to this clone: The junction and the germline gene differ at one end; a read error may be behind it. The chain's CDR3 is CASSPGDKRTF. CDR3 coding DNA: TGTGCCAGCAGCCCCGGGGACAAGCGGACTTTC. The chain uses TRBV6-6 and TRBJ1-2; D possibly corresponds to TRBD1 (6 bases). Per germline, CDR1 MNHNY and CDR2 SVGAGI (reference sequence). The CDR3 is made up of 11 amino acids.

This clone was observed a single time. The chain uses TRBV5-1 and TRBJ1-2; weak D call: TRBD1 (6 bases). Trimming left V 0 bases short and J 4 bases short, with 10 bases between. CDR1 is SGHRS and CDR2 is YFSETQ in the germline V gene. The CDR3 extends over 14 amino acids. The CDR3 sequence: CASSLGRQAYGYTF. Here the CDR3 DNA reads TGCGCCAGCAGCTTGGGGCGACAGGCCTATGGCTACACCTTC.

The chain uses TRBV7-8 and TRBJ2-4, with 14 nucleotides matching TRBD2. Looked up from germline, CDR1 is SGHVS and CDR2 is FQNEAQ. The CDR3 extends over 17 amino acids. V gave up 5 bases and J gave up 0 bases; unmatched junction bases: 3. This chain's CDR3 is CASSRLAGGVAKNIQYF. CDR3 in DNA: TGTGCCAGCAGCCGACTAGCGGGGGGGGTAGCCAAAAACATTCAGTACTTC.

The rearrangement links TRBV11-2 to TRBJ2-7; TRBD2 agrees at 8 bases. The CDR3 extends over 15 amino acids. The ends lost 1 base at V and 4 bases at J; junction bases unmatched: 6. Germline V gene sequence: CDR1 SGHAT, CDR2 FQNNGV. The chain's CDR3 is CASSLGGGPSYEQYF. The CDR3 nucleotides read TGTGCCAGCAGCTTAGGCGGGGGGCCTAGTTACGAGCAGTACTTC.

The chain joins TRBV10-3 to TRBJ1-3; D remains unclear. The CDR3 has 13 residues. CDR1 ENHRY and CDR2 SYGVKD come from the germline V gene. V was shortened by 10 bases and J by 1 base, with 11 bases between the two germline ends. CDR3 coding DNA: TGTGCCACCCGCGGTGATTCTGGAAACACCATATATTTT. The encoded protein is CATRGDSGNTIYF.

V and J are TRBV11-2 and TRBJ2-7, with unresolved D. Per germline, CDR1 SGHAT and CDR2 FQNNGV. The CDR3 consists of 13 residues. V dropped 0 bases and J dropped 3 bases, with 6 bases sitting between them. The CDR3 loop reads CASSLDGSYEQYF. In DNA form, the CDR3 reads TGTGCCAGCAGCTTAGATGGCAGCTACGAGCAGTACTTC.

The chain combines TRBV7-2 with TRBJ2-6; D perhaps matches TRBD2 (5 bases). The length of the CDR3 is 16 residues. Germline lookup yields CDR1 SGHTA and CDR2 FQGNSA. V was cut by 2 bases and J by 0 bases, with 8 bases left in between. The CDR3: CASSLYGSSGANVLTF. The CDR3 nucleotides are TGTGCCAGCAGCTTATATGGGAGCTCTGGGGCCAACGTCCTGACTTTC.

CDR3: CASSQDLPNTEAFF. As DNA, the CDR3 is TGCGCCAGCAGCCAAGATCTCCCGAACACTGAAGCTTTCTTT. The chain has TRBV4-1 and TRBJ1-1; D not certain. The germline CDR1 and CDR2 sequences are MGHRA and YSYEKL. The CDR3 totals 14 residues. The V and J ends lost 0 bases and 1 base respectively, with 6 bases between them.

This chain uses TRBV6-5 with TRBJ2-3; the match to TRBD2 covers 7 bases. The CDR3 runs to 15 residues. The V segment lost 7 bases and the J segment 1 base; nucleotides outside the gene matches: 8. The V gene's germline CDR1 is MNHEY and CDR2 SVGAGI. The CDR3, as DNA: TGTGCCAGCACCAATCTTCGGGGGGGCACAGATACGCAGTATTTT. This encodes CASTNLRGGTDTQYF.

The chain recombines TRBV3-1 (or the pseudogene TRBV3-2) with TRBJ1-3, with 10 bases matching TRBD1. CDR3 length: 17 residues. The germline CDR1 and CDR2 sequences are LGHDT and YNNKEL (reference sequence). V shed 4 bases and J 0 bases; nucleotides not matched to a gene: 6. The CDR3 protein is CASSRGGQGFSGNTIYF. In DNA form, the CDR3 reads TGTGCCAGCAGCCGAGGGGGACAGGGGTTCTCTGGAAACACCATATATTTT.

CDR3 amino acids: CASSPTGPGGTQYF. The DNA of the CDR3 is TGCGCCAGCAGCCCGACAGGGCCTGGAGGGACCCAGTACTTC. The genes are TRBV5-1 and TRBJ2-5; 7 bases align to TRBD1. Trimming removed 4 bases from V and 7 bases from J; junction bases left unmatched: 10. CDR1 and CDR2 (germline): SGHRS, YFSETQ. CDR3 length: 14 amino acids.

The chain employs TRBV3-1 (or the pseudogene TRBV3-2) and TRBJ2-3, with 9 bases aligning to TRBD2. The germline CDR1 and CDR2 sequences are LGHDT and YNNKEL (reference sequence). V dropped 4 bases and J dropped 0; count of bases not matched to a gene: 5. The CDR3 extends over 16 amino acids. CDR3 sequence reads: CASSLRGGASTDTQYF. CDR3 coding DNA: TGTGCCAGCAGCCTGCGCGGGGGGGCGAGCACAGATACGCAGTATTTT.

The genes are TRBV28 and TRBJ2-5; 9 nucleotides align to TRBD2. The CDR3 is made up of 14 amino acids. Germline trimming cut 5 bases from V and 5 bases from J; bases unmatched to any gene: 6. Per the germline V gene, CDR1 is MDHEN and CDR2 is SYDVKM. DNA of the CDR3: TGTGCCAGCAGTCCGGCGGGAGGGGGGGAGACCCAGTACTTC. Its translation is CASSPAGGGETQYF.

This clone was seen once. The chain employs TRBV4-2 and TRBJ1-5; TRBD1 agrees at 8 bases. V lost 0 bases to trimming and J lost 3 bases; unmatched junction nucleotides: 4. This CDR3 is 16 amino acids long. From germline, CDR1 is LGHNA and CDR2 YNFKEQ. The CDR3, as DNA: TGTGCCAGCAGCCAAGAAGACAGGGGAGCCAATCAGCCCCAGCATTTT. It is translated as CASSQEDRGANQPQHF.

V and J are TRBV18 and TRBJ2-4; TRBD2 is a possible D gene (5 bases). This CDR3 region has 14 residues. CDR1 is KGHSH, CDR2 LQKENI, per germline. V was pared by 3 bases and J by 1 base, with 7 bases between. The CDR3 reads CASSPTGAKNIQYF. The CDR3 DNA follows: TGTGCCAGCTCACCGACGGGGGCCAAAAACATTCAGTACTTC.